The 24 T cell receptor beta chains given below trace back to one sample, sequenced in a study of CD8 T cells in Susac syndrome. An input of about 0.45 to 1 ug of RNA was subjected to reverse transcription using random hexamers. TCRdb fed the immunoSEQ multiplex PCR reads into MiXCR, producing one record per CDR3 protein. The sample lists roughly 140,000 distinct CDR3 sequences; approximately 95% were seen once. Sequenced material: CD8+ T cells from PBMCs. These TCRs come from a human donor in good health.

The CDR3 here is CASIADRGTGFEQYF. The DNA of the CDR3 is TGTGCCAGCATCGCAGATCGCGGGACAGGGTTCGAGCAGTACTTC. V gene TRBV7-9 combines with J gene TRBJ2-7; 9 bases are a match to TRBD1. Germline V CDR1 and CDR2: SEHNR, FQNEAQ (reference sequence). J gave up 6 bases and V 7 bases, and 13 bases lay outside the gene matches. This CDR3 comprises 15 residues.

The chain joins TRBV7-2 to TRBJ1-2; D possibly corresponds to TRBD1 (6 bases). The CDR3 loop spans 14 amino acids. V lost 4 bases, J lost 3 bases, and 12 bases lay in between. CDR1 is SGHTA and CDR2 is FQGNSA in the germline V gene. CDR3 sequence: CASSSDSFYYGYTF. The CDR3 nucleotides read TGTGCCAGCAGCTCGGACAGCTTTTACTATGGCTACACCTTC. The whole variable domain, filled in from reference TRBV7-2 and TRBJ1-2, reads GAGVSQSPSNKVTEKGKDVELRCDPISGHTALYWYRQSLGQGLEFLIYFQGNSAPDKSGLPSDRFSAERTGGSVSTLTIQRTQQEDSAVYLCASSSDSFYYGYTFGSGTRLTVV.

The DNA for the CDR3 is TGTGCCAGCAGTCTTAGTGGGGAGCCCCAGCATTTT. As protein: CASSLSGEPQHF. The chain has TRBV25-1 and TRBJ1-5; D unresolved. CDR1 and CDR2 (germline): MGHDK, SYGVNS. Between the trimmed V and J ends, which lost 5 bases and 8 bases, there was a span of 10 bases. The CDR3 has 12 residues.

The genes are TRBV5-1 and TRBJ2-3, with D perhaps matching TRBD2 (5 bases). This CDR3 is 15 amino acids long. V was trimmed by 2 bases and J by 5 bases, leaving 15 bases between them. Germline loops: CDR1 SGHRS, CDR2 YFSETQ. The DNA of the CDR3 is TGCGCCAGCAGCTTTGAGGGCGTAGCGCAAGATACGCAGTATTTT. It is translated as CASSFEGVAQDTQYF.

The chain is built from TRBV6-4 and TRBJ1-1; a weak D match, TRBD1 (6 bases). Germline loops: CDR1 MRHNA, CDR2 SNTAGT. V gave up 3 bases and J gave up 4 bases, with 9 bases separating them. The CDR3 extends over 13 amino acids. CDR3 in amino acids: CASSEVGGTEAFF. For the CDR3, the DNA is TGTGCCAGCAGTGAAGTAGGGGGCACTGAAGCTTTCTTT.

The chain carries TRBV9 and TRBJ1-1; maybe TRBD1 (6 bases). The CDR3 loop spans 15 amino acids. Per germline, CDR1 SGDLS and CDR2 YYNGEE. Trimming took off 3 bases at V and 5 bases at J, with 17 bases between the two ends. In nucleotides, the CDR3 is TGTGCCAGCAGCGCAAGTCAGGGGTTGGGGACTGAAGCTTTCTTT. Its translation is CASSASQGLGTEAFF.

The CDR3 DNA reads TGTGCCAGCATGCAGGGCTATGAGCAGTTCTTC. Protein product: CASMQGYEQFF. The genes are TRBV12-3 or TRBV12-4 and TRBJ2-1; D is perhaps TRBD1 (5 bases). Deletions cut 7 bases from V and 8 bases from J, with 9 bases between. The CDR3 extends over 11 amino acids.

The chain recombines TRBV27 with TRBJ2-1; D is ambiguous. V lost 7 bases and J lost 5, with 12 bases in between. This CDR3 comprises 13 residues. Looked up from germline, CDR1 is MNHEY and CDR2 is SMNVEV (reference sequence). CDR3 DNA sequence: TGTGCCAGCACTCCCAGCGCACACAATGAGCAGTTCTTC. Translating gives CASTPSAHNEQFF.

The chain is built from TRBV30 and TRBJ2-7; D possibly uses TRBD1 or TRBD2 (5 bases each). CDR3 size: 14 residues. The V and J ends lost 3 bases and 5 bases respectively, with 17 bases between them. Germline assignment: CDR1 GTSNPN and CDR2 SVGIG (reference sequence). Here the CDR3 reads CAWRGEGEIDEQYF. In DNA, the CDR3 is TGTGCCTGGAGGGGAGAAGGGGAAATAGACGAGCAGTACTTC.

V usage is TRBV27 and J usage is TRBJ2-3; 12 bases are shared with TRBD1. V was clipped by 4 bases and J by 5 bases; unmatched bases: 4. This CDR3 spans 15 amino acids. CDR1 and CDR2 from the germline V gene are MNHEY and SMNVEV (reference sequence). The CDR3 here is CASSSRDRGQDTQYF. CDR3 nucleotide sequence: TGTGCCAGCAGTTCCCGGGACAGGGGGCAAGATACGCAGTATTTT.

The rearrangement links TRBV29-1 to TRBJ1-2, with D possibly being TRBD1 (5 bases). CDR3 length equals 12 residues. V was shortened by 6 bases and J by 1 base, with 9 bases between the two germline ends. Germline V gene lookup returns CDR1 SQVTM and CDR2 ANQGSEA. The CDR3 DNA reads as TGCAGCGTGGGGGGAATTAACTATGGCTACACCTTC. It encodes CSVGGINYGYTF.

The chain links TRBV9 to TRBJ2-7; 7 bases are a match to TRBD2. CDR1 is SGDLS, CDR2 YYNGEE, per germline. V dropped 0 bases and J dropped 2; count of bases not matched to a gene: 5. The CDR3 is 15 amino acids. The CDR3 region has the DNA TGTGCCAGCAGCGTAGGGAGCGGGGTTACCTACGAGCAGTACTTC. It specifies CASSVGSGVTYEQYF. The full variable domain, its missing parts supplied by reference TRBV9 and TRBJ2-7, is DSGVTQTPKHLITATGQRVTLRCSPRSGDLSVYWYQQSLDQGLQFLIQYYNGEERAKGNILERFSAQQFPDLHSELNLSSLELGDSALYFCASSVGSGVTYEQYFGPGTRLTVT.

This chain joins TRBV12-5 and TRBJ1-2, with no clear D. This CDR3 has 13 residues. The V end lost 2 bases, the J end lost 8 bases, and 12 bases lay between the germline ends. In germline, CDR1 is LGHNT, CDR2 FRNRAP. CDR3: CASGLSTGNGYTF. Here the CDR3 DNA reads TGTGCTAGTGGTTTGTCCACGGGCAACGGCTACACCTTC.

This chain links TRBV30 with TRBJ2-1; D gene unclear. There are 12 residues in the CDR3. The V end was cut by 0 bases, the J end by 10 bases, with 10 bases between. Germline V gene data show CDR1 as GTSNPN and CDR2 as SVGIG (reference sequence). CDR3 DNA sequence: TGTGCCTGGAGTGTACCGATGCTAGAGCAGTTCTTC. Translation: CAWSVPMLEQFF.

This clonotype has only one observation. The chain has TRBV25-1 and TRBJ1-1, with D perhaps matching TRBD1 (5 bases). Trimming left V 2 bases short and J 0 bases short, with 16 bases between. Germline lookup yields CDR1 MGHDK and CDR2 SYGVNS. The CDR3 contains 17 residues. The CDR3, as DNA: TGTGCCAGCAGTGAAGTTTCCGGGGCACCGATGAACACTGAAGCTTTCTTT. Translated: CASSEVSGAPMNTEAFF.

V gene TRBV2 combines with J gene TRBJ1-1; D gene ambiguous. Germline CDR1 reads SNHLY; CDR2 reads FYNNEI. This CDR3 contains 14 residues. V shed 2 bases and J shed 6 bases, with 13 bases lying between them. CDR3 protein: CASSEPTLSAEAFF. The CDR3 DNA sequence: TGTGCCAGCAGTGAACCTACACTTAGCGCTGAAGCTTTCTTT.

The chain uses TRBV19 and TRBJ1-5; D perhaps matches TRBD1 (6 bases). Per the germline V gene, CDR1 is LNHDA and CDR2 is SQIVND (reference sequence). With 0 bases removed from V and 9 bases from J, the gap between germline ends came to 9 bases. This CDR3 has 13 amino acids. CDR3 coding DNA: TGTGCCAGTAGTATAGATTGGGGGCGGCCCCAGCATTTT. This translates into CASSIDWGRPQHF.

The chain joins TRBV28 to TRBJ2-2, with 7 bases lining up with TRBD1. V dropped 5 bases and J dropped 4; count of bases not matched to a gene: 7. Per the germline V gene, CDR1 is MDHEN and CDR2 is SYDVKM. This CDR3 has 15 amino acids. The CDR3 sequence: CASSPPGQLTGELFF. The CDR3 bases are TGTGCCAGCAGTCCACCGGGACAGCTCACCGGGGAGCTGTTTTTT.

The chain uses TRBV7-6 and TRBJ2-7; tentatively, D is TRBD2 (7 bases). The CDR3 spans 17 residues. CDR1 and CDR2 from the germline V gene are SGHVS and FNYEAQ. With 5 bases removed from V and 6 bases from J, the gap between germline ends came to 26 bases. The chain's CDR3 is CASSPRDTGLEEGEQYF. The CDR3 bases are TGTGCCAGCAGCCCTCGGGACACCGGACTAGAAGAGGGCGAGCAGTACTTC.

This chain connects TRBV7-9 to TRBJ2-2, with TRBD2 matching over 11 bases. Germline V gives CDR1 SEHNR, CDR2 FQNEAQ (reference sequence). The V gene end was trimmed by 6 bases and the J gene end by 8 bases; junction bases not matched to a gene: 11. The CDR3 loop spans 16 amino acids. The CDR3 DNA is TGTGCCAGCAGATCAGGGGGACTAGCGGAGAGTGGGGAGCTGTTTTTT. It codes for CASRSGGLAESGELFF.

The rearrangement uses TRBV18 and TRBJ2-3; TRBD2 is a possible D gene (5 bases). The germline V gene encodes CDR1 KGHSH and CDR2 LQKENI. CDR3 length: 15 residues. Trimming shortened V by 1 base and J by 3 bases, and 11 bases separated the two germline ends. The CDR3 DNA reads TGTGCCAGCTCACCACGAGGACTCCGGACAGATACGCAGTATTTT. The encoded protein is CASSPRGLRTDTQYF.

This chain uses TRBV5-4 with TRBJ1-1; D is perhaps TRBD1 (6 bases). Deletions cut 4 bases from V and 5 bases from J, with 9 bases between. Germline V gene sequence: CDR1 SGHNT, CDR2 YYREEE (reference sequence). There are 12 residues in the CDR3. CDR3 protein: CASSTGQTEAFF. The CDR3 nucleotides read TGTGCCAGCAGCACCGGACAGACTGAAGCTTTCTTT.

The chain recombines TRBV7-2 with TRBJ2-1; 13 bases fit TRBD2. V shed 1 base and J 7 bases; nucleotides not matched to a gene: 4. This CDR3 is built from 16 residues. Germline V gives CDR1 SGHTA, CDR2 FQGNSA. CDR3 DNA: TGTGCCAGCAGCTTAGAAGTGGGACTAGCGGGGAATGAGCAGTTCTTC. Translated: CASSLEVGLAGNEQFF.

The chain uses TRBV30 and TRBJ2-1; no reliable D call. Germline V gives CDR1 GTSNPN, CDR2 SVGIG (reference sequence). CDR3 length: 12 amino acids. V was clipped by 3 bases and J by 8 bases, with 11 bases between them. The CDR3: CAWSAVLHEQFF. DNA of the CDR3: TGTGCCTGGAGCGCCGTTTTGCATGAGCAGTTCTTC.